One and the same sample provided the 17 T cell receptor beta chains below, sequenced in a study of T cell responses to AZD1222 COVID-19 vaccine. Clones were sequenced by immunoSEQ multiplex PCR, and TCRdb holds only the in-frame ones, with some missing. The sample records some 120,000 clones, approximately 85% being singletons. Sequencing used peripheral blood, obtained on day 0 of MenACWY control vaccination. These receptors all come from an adult in good health.

The V gene is TRBV3-1 (or the pseudogene TRBV3-2), the J gene TRBJ2-6; the match to TRBD1 covers 12 bases. The V segment lost 4 bases and the J segment 4 bases; nucleotides outside the gene matches: 5. This CDR3 has 17 amino acids. Germline CDR1 is LGHDT and CDR2 is YNNKEL (reference sequence). The DNA for the CDR3 is TGTGCCAGCAGCCCCGGGACAGGGGGCTCGGGGGCCAACGTCCTGACTTTC. Translating it yields CASSPGTGGSGANVLTF.

This clone was detected once. The chain recombines TRBV5-4 with TRBJ1-2; D not resolved. In germline, CDR1 is SGHNT, CDR2 YYREEE (reference sequence). This CDR3 region has 12 residues. V was clipped by 2 bases and J by 8 bases, with 10 bases between them. The CDR3 coding sequence is TGTGCCAGCAGCTTTCAGTTGGGCGGCTACACCTTC. Translated, it gives CASSFQLGGYTF.

J is TRBJ1-6 and V is TRBV28; possible D gene TRBD1, 5 bases. V lost 3 bases, J lost 7 bases, and 10 bases lay in between. This CDR3 spans 14 amino acids. Germline CDR1 reads MDHEN; CDR2 reads SYDVKM. The CDR3: CASSLGRKNSPLHF. CDR3 nucleotides: TGTGCCAGCAGTTTGGGACGGAAAAATTCACCCCTCCACTTT.

The genes are TRBV21-1 and TRBJ2-2; TRBD1 is the table's D call and was not checked against the DNA. TRBV21-1 is reported as a pseudogene. The CDR3 is made up of 13 amino acids. Written as DNA, the CDR3 is TGTGCCAGCAGCAAAAACAGGGGCCGGGAGCTGTTTTTT. Translated, it gives CASSKNRGRELFF.

The gene calls are TRBV2 and TRBJ2-6; D gene uncertain. The V and J ends lost 0 bases and 4 bases respectively, with 13 bases between them. Germline V gene data show CDR1 as SNHLY and CDR2 as FYNNEI. This CDR3 has 17 residues. CDR3 DNA sequence: TGTGCCAGCAGTGAAGCAGGGCAGGCTGCCGGGGCCAACGTCCTGACTTTC. Encoded protein: CASSEAGQAAGANVLTF.

The chain joins TRBV15 to TRBJ2-1, with 10 bases that match TRBD1. The V and J ends lost 5 bases and 4 bases, in that order; junction bases with no gene match: 8. The CDR3 has 16 amino acids. Germline CDR1 and CDR2: LNHNV and YYDKDF (reference sequence). The CDR3 DNA follows: TGTGCCACCAGCGGCGAGACAGGGGGCGCGTACAATGAGCAGTTCTTC. Translating it yields CATSGETGGAYNEQFF.

The chain links TRBV5-1 to TRBJ2-3; TRBD2 aligns across 8 bases. This CDR3 is 15 amino acids long. V dropped 1 base and J dropped 5; count of bases not matched to a gene: 6. CDR1 SGHRS and CDR2 YFSETQ come from the germline V gene. The CDR3 DNA reads as TGCGCCAGCAGCTTGCGGGGGGGTCCAGGAGATACGCAGTATTTT. It encodes CASSLRGGPGDTQYF.

This chain joins TRBV7-8 and TRBJ2-1; D call uncertain. This CDR3 contains 11 residues. Germline loops: CDR1 SGHVS, CDR2 FQNEAQ. Trimming removed 5 bases at V and 7 bases at J, with 6 bases between. The CDR3 here is CASSPFNEQFF. The DNA for the CDR3 is TGTGCCAGCAGCCCCTTTAATGAGCAGTTCTTC. Full variable domain (missing parts from reference TRBV7-8 and TRBJ2-1): GAGVSQSPRYKVAKRGQDVALRCDPISGHVSLFWYQQALGQGPEFLTYFQNEAQLDKSGLPSDRFFAERPEGSVSTLKIQRTQQEDSAVYLCASSPFNEQFFGPGTRLTVL.

V gene TRBV6-5 combines with J gene TRBJ2-7; no clear D. The V gene lost 6 bases and the J gene lost 3 bases, with 18 bases spanning the gap. Germline V gives CDR1 MNHEY, CDR2 SVGAGI. The CDR3 sequence is 15 residues long. CDR3 sequence reads: CASRALLTLRYEQYF. The CDR3 DNA is TGTGCCAGCAGAGCCCTGCTAACGTTGCGCTACGAGCAGTACTTC.

V gene TRBV11-2 combines with J gene TRBJ2-5; D may be TRBD2 (7 bases). This CDR3 has 15 residues. CDR1 is SGHAT and CDR2 is FQNNGV in the germline V gene. V gave up 4 bases and J gave up 7 bases, with 19 bases separating them. CDR3 region: CASSSKRGGAGTQYF. In DNA, the CDR3 is TGTGCCAGCAGCTCCAAAAGGGGGGGCGCAGGGACCCAGTACTTC.

The chain recombines TRBV14 with TRBJ1-4, with TRBD1 matching 7 bases. Germline assignment: CDR1 SGHDN and CDR2 FVKESK. The length of the CDR3 is 16 residues. With 3 bases clipped from V and 10 bases from J, the junction kept 14 bases outside the gene matches. This CDR3 reads CASSQTTGTSMGKLFF. The CDR3 DNA reads as TGTGCCAGCAGCCAGACGACAGGGACGTCGATGGGAAAACTGTTTTTT.

The CDR3 loop is CASSHAGFGYGYTF. The CDR3 DNA reads TGCGCCAGCAGCCATGCAGGATTCGGATATGGCTACACCTTC. The genes are TRBV4-3 and TRBJ1-2; no firm D call. This CDR3 comprises 14 residues. Trimming stripped 3 bases from V and 5 bases from J, with 13 bases between. The germline gives CDR1 LGHNA, CDR2 YSLEER.

J is TRBJ2-5 and V is TRBV5-6; 12 positions agree with TRBD2. This CDR3 is 14 amino acids long. Germline CDR1 and CDR2: SGHDT and YYEEEE. The junction had 3 bases not matched to a gene; V was cut back by 5 bases and J by 4 bases. The DNA for the CDR3 is TGTGCCAGCAGAGCGACTAGCGGGGGAGAGACCCAGTACTTC. It specifies CASRATSGGETQYF.

This rearrangement joins TRBV4-1 to TRBJ2-1; D tentatively fits TRBD1 or TRBD2 (5 bases each). Germline lookup yields CDR1 MGHRA and CDR2 YSYEKL. The CDR3 totals 15 residues. V was pared by 5 bases and J by 8 bases, with 19 bases between. The CDR3 spells CASSSRDGGVHEQFF. In DNA form, the CDR3 reads TGCGCCAGCAGCTCCCGGGACGGAGGCGTCCATGAGCAGTTCTTC.

This chain connects TRBV11-2 to TRBJ1-1; the match to TRBD1 covers 7 bases. Germline-derived CDR1 and CDR2 are SGHAT and FQNNGV. The ends lost 5 bases at V and 6 bases at J; junction bases unmatched: 12. The CDR3 totals 15 residues. The DNA for the CDR3 is TGTGCCAGCAGCCCAGGGGGGAACGATTTCCCTGAAGCTTTCTTT. Its protein product is CASSPGGNDFPEAFF.

The chain recombines TRBV7-2 with TRBJ2-2; D unclear. The CDR3 extends over 14 amino acids. V gave up 3 bases and J gave up 3 bases, with 8 bases separating them. Germline V gene data show CDR1 as SGHTA and CDR2 as FQGNSA. The CDR3 coding sequence is TGTGCCAGCAGCTTTAACTACCACACCGGGGAGCTGTTTTTT. It translates to CASSFNYHTGELFF.

The chain couples TRBV5-8 to TRBJ1-2, with D possibly matching TRBD1 (5 bases). CDR1 is SGHTS and CDR2 is YDEGEE in the germline V gene. V shed 0 bases and J shed 9 bases, with 18 bases lying between them. The CDR3 contains 15 residues. The DNA for the CDR3 is TGTGCCAGCAGCTTGGAGACAGTCCTTCCGACCAGCTACACCTTC. Translating gives CASSLETVLPTSYTF. The full variable domain, rest sourced from reference TRBV5-8 and TRBJ1-2, is EAGVTQSPTHLIKTRGQQATLRCSPISGHTSVYWYQQALGLGLQFLLWYDEGEERNRGNFPPRFSGRQFPNYSSELNVNALELEDSALYLCASSLETVLPTSYTFGSGTRLTVV.